These T cell receptor beta chains were read from a single sample in a study of T-cell memory formation after mild COVID-19. TCRdb re-called the 5' RACE reads through MiXCR, storing one row per CDR3 protein. The data contain more than 110,000 distinct CDR3 sequences, roughly a quarter of them singletons. Sample: PBMCs or a T cell subset sorted from them (not recorded which). Receptor source: an adult woman who had mild COVID-19 (a few samples of this study predate the infection). Cell type and time point are not known. CDR3s include the opening cysteine and the closing phenylalanine or tryptophan. Fields, in order: clone size, V gene, CDR3 protein. Rows give clone size only sometimes, using once, few, many, or a class for an expanded clone.

>-|TRBV13
CASSRPGPPDTQYF
>few|TRBV5-1
CASSSEGSGGPIQETQYF
>-|TRBV29-1
CSVGQGYGYNEQFF
>few|TRBV4-1
CASSQVTGPYEQYF
>few|TRBV7-6
CASSLAAEDSLHF
>-|TRBV29-1
CSVELWGQVHNEQFF
>few|TRBV7-3
CASSSDGANTGELFF
>few|TRBV13
CASTLGSTDTQYF
>-|TRBV7-9
CASSLGVRVNTEAFF
>-|TRBV2
CASSGAGSYEQYF
>-|TRBV7-6
CASSLGLSHNTGELFF
>-|TRBV20-1
CSATSPQGTEQYF
>-|TRBV29-1
CSVEGAGWSTEAFF
>few|TRBV3-1
CASSQDGSSYNEQFF
>many|TRBV5-5
CASSWVGGTYNEQFF
>-|TRBV4-2
CASSQVRRQGQETQYF
>-|TRBV5-8
CASRPLGLNEKLFF
>few|TRBV29-1
CSVSGTSGRAYNEQFF
>-|TRBV12-3/TRBV12-4
CASTGGDEKLFF
>-|TRBV12-3/TRBV12-4
CASSWTGWGTEAFF
>few|TRBV27
CASSLSTGNYGYTF
>-|TRBV2
CASSPLEREFYNEQFF
>once|TRBV20-1
CSARDLGRRGGYTF
>-|TRBV2
CASIVAQYTNEKLFF
>-|TRBV4-1
CASSQEPLTSGTYEQYF
>few|TRBV29-1
CSVRNRYMSGNQPQHF
>few|TRBV4-2
CASSHTLGENSPLHF
>few|TRBV6-5
CASNSVTGSTFTDTQYF
>few|TRBV7-8
CASSPRVSGLTDTQYF
>few|TRBV3-1
CASSQALAGTYEQYF
>-|TRBV2
CASGEGSNEQYF
>-|TRBV4-1
CASSQVGQETQYF
>-|TRBV10-2
CATGGGTDTQYF
>-|TRBV7-6
CASSLGGRNTEAFF
>few|TRBV2
CASSVSGTGGPVGNQPQHF
>-|TRBV7-6
CASSERWDSLTYNEQFF
>few|TRBV25-1
CASSEIGSGNTIYF
>-|TRBV20-1
CSARDAGGPEQFF
>-|TRBV5-1
CASSLNQGYTF
>-|TRBV7-8
CASSLVRDTEAFF
>-|TRBV12-3/TRBV12-4
CASSLVAGEDTQYF
>few|TRBV24-1
CATSMTSGRALDNEQFF
>-|TRBV20-1
CSARHSALLAGGVYEQYF
>-|TRBV4-2
CASSPRSLANYGYTF
>few|TRBV5-1
CASSLDGSGASSYEQYF